The present T cell receptor beta chain was sequenced within a study of shared clonotypes between healthy human individuals. Data came from immunoSEQ multiplex PCR; TCRdb stores just in-frame clones and leaves some out. The sample has roughly 1,500,000 clones, 98% seen once. The CDR3 is 15 amino acids. Trimming cost V 3 bases and J 2 bases, with 11 bases left between them. Germline V gene lookup returns CDR1 LNHDA and CDR2 SQIVND (reference sequence). The receptor's source is a man younger than 45 in good health. J is TRBJ1-5 and V is TRBV19, with D possibly TRBD1 on 5 matching bases. Sequencing was performed on naive CD4+ T cells sorted from blood. Noted subset: CD45RA+ positively selected. In nucleotides, the CDR3 is TGTGCCAGTAGTATCAGGGTTATTGGCAATCAGCCCCAGCATTTT. Its protein product is CASSIRVIGNQPQHF.